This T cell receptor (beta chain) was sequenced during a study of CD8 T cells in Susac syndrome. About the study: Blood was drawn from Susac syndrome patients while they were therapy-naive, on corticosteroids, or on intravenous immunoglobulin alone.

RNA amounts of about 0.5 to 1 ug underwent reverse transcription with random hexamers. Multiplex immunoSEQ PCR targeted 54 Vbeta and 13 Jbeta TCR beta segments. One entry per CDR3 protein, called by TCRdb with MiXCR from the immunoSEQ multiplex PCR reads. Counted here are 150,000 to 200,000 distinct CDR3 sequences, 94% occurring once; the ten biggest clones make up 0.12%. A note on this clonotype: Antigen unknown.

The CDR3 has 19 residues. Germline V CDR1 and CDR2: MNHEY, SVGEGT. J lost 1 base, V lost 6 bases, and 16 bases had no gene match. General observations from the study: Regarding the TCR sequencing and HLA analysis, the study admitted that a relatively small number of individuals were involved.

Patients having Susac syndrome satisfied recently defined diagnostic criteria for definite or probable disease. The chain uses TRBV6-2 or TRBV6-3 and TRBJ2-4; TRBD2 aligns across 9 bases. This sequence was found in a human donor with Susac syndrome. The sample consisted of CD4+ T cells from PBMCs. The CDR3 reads CASSHPILWSGGAKNIQYF. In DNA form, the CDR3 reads TGTGCCAGCAGCCACCCCATACTATGGAGCGGGGGGGCCAAAAACATTCAGTACTTC.